This T cell receptor beta chain is drawn from a study of T cell repertoires in cytomegalovirus infection. TCRdb called the reads again in MiXCR, with one record for every CDR3 protein. The sample has approximately 340,000 distinct CDR3 sequences; about 28% are singletons. Findings of the study overall: Cumulative frequency (of public TCR beta family members) identified carriers of CMV plus the relevant HLA.

This clonotype showed up just a few times. Its cognate antigen is unknown. Trimming cost V 1 base and J 6 bases, with 10 bases left between them. Germline assignment: CDR1 MNHNS and CDR2 SASEGT. The CDR3 is made up of 14 amino acids. The sequencing here drew on cultured PBMCs, taken from culture after CMV antigen stimulation. The chain links TRBV6-1 to TRBJ1-5; the D gene is possibly TRBD1 (6 bases). This clonotype was obtained from a human donor in good health (CMV status not recorded). Some clones in this sample may be carry-over from other donors' samples. This CDR3 is CASSEGGGGQPQHF. For the CDR3, the DNA is TGTGCCAGCAGTGAAGGAGGGGGAGGTCAGCCCCAGCATTTT.